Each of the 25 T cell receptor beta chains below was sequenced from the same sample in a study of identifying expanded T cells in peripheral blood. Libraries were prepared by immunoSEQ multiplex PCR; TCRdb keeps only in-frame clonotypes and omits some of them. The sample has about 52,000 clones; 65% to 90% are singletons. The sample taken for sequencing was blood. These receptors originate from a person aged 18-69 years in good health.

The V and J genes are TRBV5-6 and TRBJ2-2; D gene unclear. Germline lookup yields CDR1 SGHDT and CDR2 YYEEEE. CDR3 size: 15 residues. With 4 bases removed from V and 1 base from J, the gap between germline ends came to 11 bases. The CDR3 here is CASSTGRLNTGELFF. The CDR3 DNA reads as TGTGCCAGCAGCACCGGCAGATTGAACACCGGGGAGCTGTTTTTT. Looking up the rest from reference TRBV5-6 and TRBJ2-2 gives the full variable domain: DAGVTQSPTHLIKTRGQQVTLRCSPKSGHDTVSWYQQALGQGPQFIFQYYEEEERQRGNFPDRFSGHQFPNYSSELNVNALLLGDSALYLCASSTGRLNTGELFFGEGSRLTVL.

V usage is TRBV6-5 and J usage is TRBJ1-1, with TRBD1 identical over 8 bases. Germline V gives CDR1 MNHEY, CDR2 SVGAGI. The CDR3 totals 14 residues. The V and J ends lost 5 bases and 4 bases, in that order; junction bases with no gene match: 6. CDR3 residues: CASSPEQGGTEAFF. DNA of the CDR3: TGTGCCAGCAGTCCCGAACAGGGGGGCACTGAAGCTTTCTTT.

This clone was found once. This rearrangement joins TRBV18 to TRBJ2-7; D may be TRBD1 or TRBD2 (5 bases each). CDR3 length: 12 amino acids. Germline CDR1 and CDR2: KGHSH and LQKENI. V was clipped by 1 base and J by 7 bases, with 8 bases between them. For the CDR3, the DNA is TGTGCCAGCTCACCACTGGGGGAAGAGCAGTACTTC. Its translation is CASSPLGEEQYF.

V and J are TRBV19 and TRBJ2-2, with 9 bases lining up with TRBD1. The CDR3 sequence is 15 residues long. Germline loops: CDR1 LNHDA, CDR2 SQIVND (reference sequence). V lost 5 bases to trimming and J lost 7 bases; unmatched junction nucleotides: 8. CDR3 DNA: TGTGCCAGTAGTTTCCGGGACAGGGTTAGCGGGGAGCTGTTTTTT. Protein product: CASSFRDRVSGELFF.

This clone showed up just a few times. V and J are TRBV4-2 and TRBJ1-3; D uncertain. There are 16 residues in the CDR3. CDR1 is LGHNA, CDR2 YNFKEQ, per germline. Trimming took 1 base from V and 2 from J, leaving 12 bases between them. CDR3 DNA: TGTGCCAGCAGCCAAGCAGGTGGAGCAGCTGGAAACACCATATATTTT. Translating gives CASSQAGGAAGNTIYF.

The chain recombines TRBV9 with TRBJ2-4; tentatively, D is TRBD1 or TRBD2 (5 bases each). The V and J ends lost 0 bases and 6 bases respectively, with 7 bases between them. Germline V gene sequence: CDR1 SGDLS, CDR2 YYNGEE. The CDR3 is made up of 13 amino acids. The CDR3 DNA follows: TGTGCCAGCAGCGTAGGAGGGGCAAACATTCAGTACTTC. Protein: CASSVGGANIQYF.

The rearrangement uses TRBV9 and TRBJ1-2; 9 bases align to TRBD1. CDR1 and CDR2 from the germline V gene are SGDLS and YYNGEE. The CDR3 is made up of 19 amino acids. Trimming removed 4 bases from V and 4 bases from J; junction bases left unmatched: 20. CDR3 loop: CASSSQIPGQGFSSYGYTF. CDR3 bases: TGTGCCAGCAGCTCACAAATACCGGGACAGGGTTTCTCCTCCTATGGCTACACCTTC.

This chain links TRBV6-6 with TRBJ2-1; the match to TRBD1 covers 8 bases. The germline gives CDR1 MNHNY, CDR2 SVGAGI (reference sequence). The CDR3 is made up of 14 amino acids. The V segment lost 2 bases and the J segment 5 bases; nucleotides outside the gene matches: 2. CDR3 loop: CASSYRTGNNEQFF. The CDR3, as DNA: TGTGCCAGCAGTTACCGGACAGGGAACAATGAGCAGTTCTTC.

CDR3 coding DNA: TGTGCCAGCTCGCTCCGGGACACTATTTTTCCCGGGGAGCTGTTTTTT. Protein product: CASSLRDTIFPGELFF. The V and J genes are TRBV18 and TRBJ2-2, with D maybe TRBD1 (6 bases). The CDR3 runs 16 residues. Germline loops: CDR1 KGHSH, CDR2 LQKENI. V was shortened by 6 bases and J by 6 bases, with 20 bases between the two germline ends.

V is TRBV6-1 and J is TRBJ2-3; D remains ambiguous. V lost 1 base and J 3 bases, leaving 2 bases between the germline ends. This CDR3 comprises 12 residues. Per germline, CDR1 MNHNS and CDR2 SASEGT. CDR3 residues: CASSEVTDTQYF. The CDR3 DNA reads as TGTGCCAGCAGTGAAGTAACAGATACGCAGTATTTT.

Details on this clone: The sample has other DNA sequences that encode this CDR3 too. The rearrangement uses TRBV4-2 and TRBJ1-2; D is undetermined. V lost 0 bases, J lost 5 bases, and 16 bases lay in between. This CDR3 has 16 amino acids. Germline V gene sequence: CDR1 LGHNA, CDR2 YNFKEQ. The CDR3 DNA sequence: TGTGCCAGCAGCCAAGAACCGCGAAGGGATCTTTATGGCTACACCTTC. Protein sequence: CASSQEPRRDLYGYTF.

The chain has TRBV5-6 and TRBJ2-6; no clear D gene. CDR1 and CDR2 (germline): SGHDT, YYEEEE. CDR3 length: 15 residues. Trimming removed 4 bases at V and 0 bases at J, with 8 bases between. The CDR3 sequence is CASSRGPSGANVLTF. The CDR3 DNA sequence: TGTGCCAGCAGCCGTGGTCCCTCTGGGGCCAACGTCCTGACTTTC. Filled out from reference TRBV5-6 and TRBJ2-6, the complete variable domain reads DAGVTQSPTHLIKTRGQQVTLRCSPKSGHDTVSWYQQALGQGPQFIFQYYEEEERQRGNFPDRFSGHQFPNYSSELNVNALLLGDSALYLCASSRGPSGANVLTFGAGSRLTVL.

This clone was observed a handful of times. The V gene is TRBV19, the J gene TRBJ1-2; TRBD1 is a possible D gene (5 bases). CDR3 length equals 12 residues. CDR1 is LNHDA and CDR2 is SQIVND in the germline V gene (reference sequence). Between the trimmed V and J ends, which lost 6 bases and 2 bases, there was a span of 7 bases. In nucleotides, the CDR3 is TGTGCCAGTAGCGAGGGGAACTATGGCTACACCTTC. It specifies CASSEGNYGYTF.

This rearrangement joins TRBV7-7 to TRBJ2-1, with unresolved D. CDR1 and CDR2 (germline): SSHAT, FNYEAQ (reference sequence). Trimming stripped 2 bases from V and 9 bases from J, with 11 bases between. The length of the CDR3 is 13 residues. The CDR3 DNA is TGTGCCAGCAGCTTACCGCAGTGGTCTGAGCAGTTCTTC. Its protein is CASSLPQWSEQFF.

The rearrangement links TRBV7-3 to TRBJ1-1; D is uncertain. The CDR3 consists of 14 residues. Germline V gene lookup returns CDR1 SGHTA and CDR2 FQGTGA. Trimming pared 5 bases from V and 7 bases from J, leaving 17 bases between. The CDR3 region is CASSPKGWGGEAFF. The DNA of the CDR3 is TGTGCCAGCAGCCCCAAAGGGTGGGGAGGTGAAGCTTTCTTT.

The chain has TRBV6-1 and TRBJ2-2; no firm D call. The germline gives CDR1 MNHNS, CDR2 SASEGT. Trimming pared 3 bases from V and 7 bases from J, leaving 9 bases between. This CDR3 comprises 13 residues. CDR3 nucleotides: TGTGCCAGCAGTGACAGCCCCGTCGGGGAGCTGTTTTTT. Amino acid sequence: CASSDSPVGELFF.

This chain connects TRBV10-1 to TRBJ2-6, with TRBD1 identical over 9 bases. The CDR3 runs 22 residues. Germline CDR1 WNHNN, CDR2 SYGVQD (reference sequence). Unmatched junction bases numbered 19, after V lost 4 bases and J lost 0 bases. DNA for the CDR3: TGCGCCAGCAGTGTTTCGGGGGACAGGGTGAACCCCGGGGCCTCTGGGGCCAACGTCCTGACTTTC. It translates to CASSVSGDRVNPGASGANVLTF.

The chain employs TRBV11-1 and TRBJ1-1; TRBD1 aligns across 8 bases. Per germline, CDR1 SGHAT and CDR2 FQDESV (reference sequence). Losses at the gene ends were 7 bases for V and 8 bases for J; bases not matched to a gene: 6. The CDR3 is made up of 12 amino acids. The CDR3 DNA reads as TGTGCCAGCACCTGGACAGGGAACGAAGCTTTCTTT. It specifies CASTWTGNEAFF.

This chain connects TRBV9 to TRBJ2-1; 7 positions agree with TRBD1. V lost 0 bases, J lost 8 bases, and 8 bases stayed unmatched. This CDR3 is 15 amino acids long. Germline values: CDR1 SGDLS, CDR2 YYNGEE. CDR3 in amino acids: CASSVEGGTTHEQFF. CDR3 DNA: TGTGCCAGCAGCGTAGAAGGGGGCACCACCCATGAGCAGTTCTTC.

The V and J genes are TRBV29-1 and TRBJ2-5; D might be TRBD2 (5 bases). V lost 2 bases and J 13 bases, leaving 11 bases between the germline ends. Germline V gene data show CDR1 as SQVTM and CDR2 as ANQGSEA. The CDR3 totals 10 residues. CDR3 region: CSVESGLRYF. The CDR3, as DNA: TGCAGCGTTGAATCGGGGTTACGGTACTTC.

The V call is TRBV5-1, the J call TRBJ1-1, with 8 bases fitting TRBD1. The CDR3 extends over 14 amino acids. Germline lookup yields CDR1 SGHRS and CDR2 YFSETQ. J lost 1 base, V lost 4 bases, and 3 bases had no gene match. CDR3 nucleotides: TGCGCCAGCAGCGTTACAGGGGGGAACACTGAAGCTTTCTTT. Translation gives CASSVTGGNTEAFF. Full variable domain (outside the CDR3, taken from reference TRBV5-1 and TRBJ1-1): KAGVTQTPRYLIKTRGQQVTLSCSPISGHRSVSWYQQTPGQGLQFLFEYFSETQRNKGNFPGRFSGRQFSNSRSEMNVSTLELGDSALYLCASSVTGGNTEAFFGQGTRLTVV.

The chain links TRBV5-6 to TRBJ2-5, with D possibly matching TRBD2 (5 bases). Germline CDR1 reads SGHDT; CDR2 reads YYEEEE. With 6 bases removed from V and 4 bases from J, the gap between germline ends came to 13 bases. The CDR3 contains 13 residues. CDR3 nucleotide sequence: TGTGCCAGCACCACTAGGATTCGAGAGACCCAGTACTTC. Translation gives CASTTRIRETQYF.

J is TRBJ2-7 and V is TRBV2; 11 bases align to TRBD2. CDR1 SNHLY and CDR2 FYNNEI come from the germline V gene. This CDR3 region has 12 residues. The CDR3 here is CASSQGLAGTHV. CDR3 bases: TGTGCCAGCAGCCAAGGACTAGCGGGTACACACGTC.

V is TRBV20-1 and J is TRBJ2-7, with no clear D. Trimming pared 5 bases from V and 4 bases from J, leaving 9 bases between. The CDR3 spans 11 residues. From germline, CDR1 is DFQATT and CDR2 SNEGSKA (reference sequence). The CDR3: CSAYNTYEQYF. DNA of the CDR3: TGCAGTGCTTACAACACATACGAGCAGTACTTC.

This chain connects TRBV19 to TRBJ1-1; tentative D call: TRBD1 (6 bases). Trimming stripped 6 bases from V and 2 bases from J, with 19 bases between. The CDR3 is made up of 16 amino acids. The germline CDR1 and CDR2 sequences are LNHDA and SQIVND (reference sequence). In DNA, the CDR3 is TGTGCCAGTAGCGGGATAACAGGGATACTAAACACTGAAGCTTTCTTT. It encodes CASSGITGILNTEAFF. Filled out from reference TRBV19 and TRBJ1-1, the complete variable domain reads DGGITQSPKYLFRKEGQNVTLSCEQNLNHDAMYWYRQDPGQGLRLIYYSQIVNDFQKGDIAEGYSVSREKKESFPLTVTSAQKNPTAFYLCASSGITGILNTEAFFGQGTRLTVV.